Presented here are 17 T cell receptor beta chains from one specimen sequenced in a study of cytomegalovirus exposure and HLA in healthy donors. The protocol was immunoSEQ multiplex PCR, while the TCRdb copy is restricted to in-frame clones and leaves out a portion. The sample lists 250,000 to 400,000 clones, roughly 86% seen once, with roughly 0.88% in the top ten. Sequencing was done on a sample of PBMCs. The receptors stem from a man aged 25 to 45 in good health and CMV-seronegative.

Only one count was recorded for this clone. The V call is TRBV29-1, the J call TRBJ2-2; unclear D gene. The CDR3 has 13 amino acids. CDR1 and CDR2 (germline): SQVTM, ANQGSEA. V shed 6 bases and J shed 2 bases, with 10 bases lying between them. In nucleotides, the CDR3 is TGCAGCGTGTCGGGTCTCAACACCGGGGAGCTGTTTTTT. This translates into CSVSGLNTGELFF.

This clone was observed once. V is TRBV10-1 and J is TRBJ2-3, with 8 nucleotides matching TRBD1. In germline, CDR1 is WNHNN, CDR2 SYGVQD (reference sequence). Trimming removed 0 bases from V and 4 bases from J; junction bases left unmatched: 6. There are 16 residues in the CDR3. The CDR3 spells CASSESRAGGADTQYF. The CDR3 DNA reads TGCGCCAGCAGTGAGTCTAGGGCAGGGGGCGCAGATACGCAGTATTTT.

This clone has only a few counts. The chain recombines TRBV6-5 with TRBJ1-2; tentative D call: TRBD1 (5 bases). Trimming removed 2 bases at V and 8 bases at J, with 15 bases between. The CDR3 has 14 residues. Germline values: CDR1 MNHEY, CDR2 SVGAGI. CDR3 coding DNA: TGTGCCAGCAGTTACGTTCCAGGGTCAAGCGGCTACACCTTC. Its translation is CASSYVPGSSGYTF.

The chain couples TRBV23-1 to TRBJ1-5; 7 nucleotides line up with TRBD1. TRBV23-1 is given ORF status, its function remaining uncertain. This CDR3 spans 17 amino acids. V dropped 3 bases and J dropped 0; count of bases not matched to a gene: 8. DNA of the CDR3: TGCGCCAGCAGTCACCCGGGACAGCCCTATAGCAATCAGCCCCAGCATTTT. This codes for CASSHPGQPYSNQPQHF.

For the CDR3, the DNA is TGTGCCAGCAGCTTAGTAGCGGGGGGGTACAATGAGCAGTTCTTC. It codes for CASSLVAGGYNEQFF. V is TRBV11-2 and J is TRBJ2-1, with 11 bases matching TRBD2. There are 15 residues in the CDR3. J gave up 4 bases and V 1 base, and 0 bases lay outside the gene matches. Germline CDR1 and CDR2: SGHAT and FQNNGV.

The chain employs TRBV9 and TRBJ1-1; unclear D gene. V lost 3 bases and J lost 1, with 7 bases in between. Germline V lookup: CDR1 SGDLS, CDR2 YYNGEE. The CDR3 extends over 13 amino acids. CDR3 DNA sequence: TGTGCCAGCAGCGCTTACAAGAACACTGAAGCTTTCTTT. It yields the protein CASSAYKNTEAFF.

V is TRBV2 and J is TRBJ1-2, with 8 bases lining up with TRBD1. Germline V gene data show CDR1 as SNHLY and CDR2 as FYNNEI. After removal of 6 bases from V and 6 bases from J, the junction contained 6 bases not matched to a gene. The CDR3 contains 13 residues. The CDR3 DNA follows: TGTGCCAGCAGGGACCCAGGGGGCAATGGCTACACCTTC. This sequence encodes CASRDPGGNGYTF.

CDR3 DNA: TGTGCCAGCAGTTACGGCCAGGGGGATGAGCAGTTCTTC. It yields the protein CASSYGQGDEQFF. The rearrangement uses TRBV6-5 and TRBJ2-1; 7 nucleotides match TRBD1. CDR1 and CDR2 from the germline V gene are MNHEY and SVGAGI. This CDR3 contains 13 residues. Unmatched junction bases numbered 3, after V lost 2 bases and J lost 8 bases.

This clone was observed a handful of times. This sequence joins TRBV6-6 and TRBJ2-3; 11 bases are a match to TRBD1. Trimming at V came to 11 bases and at J to 4 bases, leaving 8 bases not matched to a gene. CDR3 length: 14 residues. The germline gives CDR1 MNHNY, CDR2 SVGAGI (reference sequence). The CDR3 DNA is TGTGCCTCCCGGGACAGGGGGTATGCAGATACGCAGTATTTT. Protein product: CASRDRGYADTQYF.

The CDR3 nucleotides read TGTGCCAGCAGCGTCACTGGACAACCGAACACTGAAGCTTTCTTT. Its protein is CASSVTGQPNTEAFF. The V gene is TRBV7-2, the J gene TRBJ1-1, with a tentative D call TRBD1 (5 bases). With 5 bases removed from V and 1 base from J, the gap between germline ends came to 14 bases. The CDR3 is 15 amino acids. Germline V gene data show CDR1 as SGHTA and CDR2 as FQGNSA. The full variable domain, its missing parts supplied by reference TRBV7-2 and TRBJ1-1, is GAGVSQSPSNKVTEKGKDVELRCDPISGHTALYWYRQSLGQGLEFLIYFQGNSAPDKSGLPSDRFSAERTGGSVSTLTIQRTQQEDSAVYLCASSVTGQPNTEAFFGQGTRLTVV.

V is TRBV6-5 and J is TRBJ1-3; D remains unclear. The CDR3 contains 14 residues. V dropped 4 bases and J dropped 1 base, with 8 bases sitting between them. The V gene's germline CDR1 is MNHEY and CDR2 SVGAGI. The CDR3 protein is CASSSKTSGNTIYF. CDR3 sequence (DNA): TGTGCCAGCAGTTCCAAGACTTCTGGAAACACCATATATTTT.

The rearrangement links TRBV19 to TRBJ2-5; TRBD1 matches at 8 bases. This CDR3 spans 13 amino acids. The germline V gene has CDR1 LNHDA and CDR2 SQIVND (reference sequence). V trimming: 5 bases; J trimming: 7 bases; junction bases outside the gene matches: 6. CDR3 in amino acids: CASSGQGVATQYF. The CDR3 DNA sequence: TGTGCCAGTAGTGGACAGGGTGTCGCGACCCAGTACTTC.

The rearrangement uses TRBV29-1 and TRBJ2-5; D uncertain. V lost 7 bases to trimming and J lost 3 bases, with 15 bases between them. CDR1 and CDR2 (germline): SQVTM, ANQGSEA. The CDR3 is 13 amino acids. CDR3 loop: CSAIPSVEETQYF. The DNA for the CDR3 is TGCAGCGCCATCCCTAGTGTGGAAGAGACCCAGTACTTC.

This clone has only one observation. J is TRBJ1-2 and V is TRBV5-4; D is perhaps TRBD1 (6 bases). The CDR3 consists of 14 residues. Germline CDR1 is SGHNT and CDR2 is YYREEE (reference sequence). V was cut by 5 bases and J by 7 bases, with 18 bases left in between. CDR3 in amino acids: CASSPRTAEGGYTF. The CDR3 coding sequence is TGTGCCAGCAGTCCCCGGACAGCCGAGGGTGGCTACACCTTC.

The chain uses TRBV7-2 and TRBJ1-3; 7 nucleotides align to TRBD1. This CDR3 contains 15 residues. V shed 5 bases, J shed 0 bases, and the junction held 4 bases outside the gene matches. Germline CDR1 is SGHTA and CDR2 is FQGNSA. The CDR3 bases are TGTGCCAGCAGCGTGGGACAGAGCTCTGGAAACACCATATATTTT. Its protein is CASSVGQSSGNTIYF.

As regards this clone: Mismatch with germline at one junction end may stem from a read error. The CDR3 loop is CASSLWPGQGICF. The CDR3 DNA sequence: TGTGCCAGCAGTTTATGGCCCGGACAGGGTATTTGCTTC. The rearrangement joins TRBV27 to TRBJ2-4, with 8 bases identical to TRBD1. Germline V gives CDR1 MNHEY, CDR2 SMNVEV (reference sequence). The CDR3 loop spans 13 amino acids.

DNA of the CDR3: TGTGCCAGCAGTCAAACGACTGGGGCAGATCAGTTCTTC. Residues: CASSQTTGADQFF. The chain uses TRBV27 and TRBJ2-1; possibly TRBD1 for D (5 bases). Germline assignment: CDR1 MNHEY and CDR2 SMNVEV (reference sequence). V gave up 5 bases and J gave up 13 bases, with 18 bases separating them. There are 13 residues in the CDR3.